The rows below give T cell receptor beta chains drawn from one sample of a study of T cells in Graves' hyperthyroidism and ophthalmopathy. One entry per CDR3 protein results from TCRdb running MiXCR on the multiplex PCR reads. The sample shows around 430,000 distinct CDR3 sequences, under 15% of them seen only once. The sample consisted of blood. These receptors were obtained from a woman under 40 with Graves' hyperthyroidism. The CDR3 runs from the conserved cysteine through the conserved F or W. Fields, in order: D gene, clone size, V gene, J gene, CDR3 protein, CDR3 DNA. The D gene is left open where the match is weak. The listing skips clone size in some rows; elsewhere it reads once, few, many or a size class.

TRBD1	many	TRBV20-1	TRBJ1-5	CSVRTGPEVNQPQHF	TGCAGTGTAAGGACAGGGCCTGAGGTGAATCAGCCCCAGCATTTT
TRBD2	few	TRBV11-2	TRBJ2-7	CASSRKREGSYEQYF	TGTGCCAGCAGCAGGAAGCGGGAGGGCTCCTACGAGCAGTACTTC
TRBD1	many	TRBV12-3/TRBV12-4	TRBJ1-1	CASQDRGFLDTEAFF	TGTGCCAGCCAAGACAGGGGGTTTTTAGACACTGAAGCTTTCTTT
NA	few	TRBV29-1	TRBJ2-7	CSVKQGTYEQYF	TGCAGCGTTAAACAGGGAACCTACGAGCAGTACTTC
NA	few	TRBV2	TRBJ2-3	CASSEMGVADTQYF	TGTGCCAGCAGTGAAATGGGGGTGGCAGATACGCAGTATTTT
TRBD1	many	TRBV2	TRBJ1-4	CASSDAAGGTEKLFF	TGTGCCAGCAGTGATGCGGCAGGGGGTACTGAAAAACTGTTTTTT
TRBD1	many	TRBV5-1	TRBJ2-7	CASSWGTGGYEQYF	TGCGCCAGCAGCTGGGGGACAGGGGGCTACGAGCAGTACTTC
TRBD2	NA	TRBV11-2	TRBJ2-5	CASSLSRTSGQETQYF	TGTGCCAGCAGCTTATCCAGGACTAGCGGCCAAGAGACCCAGTACTTC
NA	many	TRBV28	TRBJ1-5	CASSSPGHRLNQPQHF	TGTGCCAGCAGTTCCCCGGGACACCGGCTCAATCAGCCCCAGCATTTT
TRBD2	NA	TRBV11-2	TRBJ2-2	CASSFTSGRSTGELFF	TGTGCCAGCAGCTTCACTAGCGGGAGGTCCACCGGGGAGCTGTTTTTT
NA	many	TRBV12-3/TRBV12-4	TRBJ1-1	CASVTTGPTEAFF	TGTGCCAGTGTAACCACAGGGCCCACTGAAGCTTTCTTT
NA	few	TRBV29-1	TRBJ2-5	CSVHPGEETQYF	TGCAGCGTGCATCCGGGGGAAGAGACCCAGTACTTC
TRBD1	few	TRBV7-2	TRBJ2-7	CASSLNPGQGLYEQYF	TGTGCCAGCAGCTTAAACCCGGGACAGGGACTTTACGAGCAGTACTTC
TRBD1	NA	TRBV10-2	TRBJ1-2	CASSEGPGTGGEGYTF	TGCGCCAGCAGTGAAGGCCCCGGGACAGGGGGTGAGGGCTACACCTTC
NA	NA	TRBV19	TRBJ2-5	CASRRMGQETQYF	TGTGCCAGTAGACGGATGGGCCAAGAGACCCAGTACTTC
NA	few	TRBV19	TRBJ2-5	CASSPLLHQETQYF	TGTGCCAGTAGTCCGCTACTACACCAAGAGACCCAGTACTTC
TRBD2	many	TRBV3-1	TRBJ2-1	CASSLPRPGTSFNEQFF	TGTGCCAGCAGCCTACCCCGCCCAGGGACTAGTTTCAATGAGCAGTTCTTC
NA	NA	TRBV28	TRBJ2-1	CASVFSGTEQFF	TGTGCCAGCGTCTTTTCCGGGACAGAGCAGTTCTTC
NA	many	TRBV6-1	TRBJ1-5	CASSPLTGDSNQPQHF	TGTGCCAGCAGTCCACTGACAGGAGATAGCAATCAGCCCCAGCATTTT
NA	few	TRBV29-1	TRBJ2-1	CSIKRGYEQFF	TGCAGCATCAAGAGAGGGTATGAGCAGTTCTTC
NA	few	TRBV6-1	TRBJ2-2	CASQSGSTGELFF	TGTGCCAGCCAATCAGGGAGCACCGGGGAGCTGTTTTTT
NA	NA	TRBV9	TRBJ2-1	CASSFRQSSYNEQFF	TGTGCCAGCAGTTTTAGACAGAGCTCCTACAATGAGCAGTTCTTC
NA	NA	TRBV20-1	TRBJ2-1	CSARSVGNEQFF	TGCAGTGCTAGGTCGGTGGGCAATGAGCAGTTCTTC
TRBD2	few	TRBV6-1	TRBJ2-5	CASSLAGGAGETQYF	TGTGCCAGCAGCCTAGCGGGGGGGGCTGGGGAGACCCAGTACTTC
TRBD2	many	TRBV20-1	TRBJ2-5	CSAPTQAGSQETQYF	TGCAGTGCCCCGACTCAAGCGGGGAGCCAAGAGACCCAGTACTTC
NA	many	TRBV12-3/TRBV12-4	TRBJ1-1	CASKAGPSTEAFF	TGTGCCAGCAAGGCGGGACCAAGCACTGAAGCTTTCTTT
NA	few	TRBV5-1	TRBJ2-2	CASSPTDTGELFF	TGCGCCAGCAGTCCAACAGACACCGGGGAGCTGTTTTTT
TRBD1	NA	TRBV20-1	TRBJ2-3	CSAGTGGAGTDTQYF	TGCAGTGCCGGGACAGGAGGTGCTGGCACAGATACGCAGTATTTT
NA	few	TRBV2	TRBJ1-1	CASSGGGIRTTEAFF	TGTGCCAGCAGTGGCGGGGGTATTAGGACCACTGAAGCTTTCTTT
NA	NA	TRBV3-1	TRBJ2-3	CASSQDLGWATDTQYF	TGTGCCAGCAGCCAAGATCTGGGTTGGGCCACAGATACGCAGTATTTT
TRBD2	many	TRBV11-1	TRBJ2-2	CASRRLATNTGELFF	TGTGCCAGCAGACGACTAGCGACTAACACCGGGGAGCTGTTTTTT
NA	many	TRBV5-5	TRBJ2-5	CASSFSVQETQYF	TGTGCCAGCAGCTTTTCGGTCCAAGAGACCCAGTACTTC
NA	NA	TRBV29-1	TRBJ1-4	CSVQSSGRELFF	TGCAGCGTACAATCATCCGGGCGGGAACTGTTTTTT
TRBD2	many	TRBV2	TRBJ2-2	CASRSGRDGELFF	TGTGCCAGCAGGAGCGGGAGGGACGGGGAGCTGTTTTTT
NA	NA	TRBV7-9	TRBJ2-2	CASSLAGSRLFF	TGTGCCAGCAGCTTAGCTGGATCAAGGCTGTTTTTT
NA	NA	TRBV6-1	TRBJ2-5	CASMRTEYETQYF	TGTGCCAGCATGAGGACAGAGTATGAGACCCAGTACTTC
NA	NA	TRBV7-2	TRBJ1-6	CASSRGGGRGNSPLHF	TGTGCCAGCAGCCGAGGTGGGGGGCGGGGTAATTCACCCCTCCACTTT
TRBD2	many	TRBV2	TRBJ2-3	CASGFLAGALDTQYF	TGTGCCAGCGGATTCCTAGCGGGAGCATTGGATACGCAGTATTTT
NA	NA	TRBV28	TRBJ2-7	CANSSSSYEQYF	TGTGCCAACAGTTCAAGCTCCTACGAGCAGTACTTC
TRBD1	NA	TRBV12-3/TRBV12-4	TRBJ2-2	CASSQGQGLAGELFF	TGTGCCAGCAGTCAGGGACAGGGGTTGGCCGGGGAGCTGTTTTTT
NA	many	TRBV5-5	TRBJ2-7	CASSLASSASYEQYF	TGTGCCAGCAGCTTGGCCTCTAGCGCCTCCTACGAGCAGTACTTC
NA	NA	TRBV20-1	TRBJ2-4	CSADSGSGIAKNIQYF	TGCAGTGCTGATTCGGGGAGCGGCATAGCCAAAAACATTCAGTACTTC
NA	NA	TRBV20-1	TRBJ2-3	CSARVPGASTDTQYF	TGCAGTGCTAGAGTCCCGGGAGCGAGCACAGATACGCAGTATTTT
NA	NA	TRBV18	TRBJ2-5	CASSPTAVGTQYF	TGTGCCAGCTCACCGACAGCGGTGGGGACCCAGTACTTC
TRBD1	many	TRBV3-1	TRBJ1-4	CASSQQGTGPAVGEKLFF	TGTGCCAGCAGCCAACAGGGGACAGGGCCGGCGGTAGGTGAAAAACTGTTTTTT
NA	NA	TRBV7-8	TRBJ1-4	CASSDRQRTNEKLFF	TGTGCCAGCAGTGACCGGCAGAGGACTAATGAAAAACTGTTTTTT
NA	few	TRBV28	TRBJ1-4	CASIPNRGTNEKLFF	TGTGCCAGCATTCCGAACCGCGGGACAAATGAAAAACTGTTTTTT